This passage covers 18 T cell receptor beta chains from one sample sequenced in a study of T cells in Graves' hyperthyroidism and ophthalmopathy. RNA transcripts yielded amplified TCR beta CDR3 regions. An initial round of RT-PCR targeting the TCR CDR3 relied on the HTBI primer set. TCRdb re-analysed the multiplex PCR reads in MiXCR, keeping a single row per CDR3 protein. The sample holds roughly 500,000 distinct CDR3 sequences; about half are singletons and the top ten take roughly 19%. The source material was peripheral blood or thyroid tissue (not recorded which). These receptors were taken from an adult woman with Graves' disease, either hyperthyroidism or ophthalmopathy (not recorded which).

This clonotype was counted many times. The rearrangement links TRBV5-6 to TRBJ1-5, with D possibly TRBD1 on 5 matching bases. Germline loops: CDR1 SGHDT, CDR2 YYEEEE. V shed 4 bases and J shed 1 base, with 18 bases lying between them. This CDR3 spans 17 amino acids. CDR3 DNA: TGTGCCAGCAGCCGTGGACGGGGCGTGTGGAGCAATCAGCCCCAGCATTTT. This translates into CASSRGRGVWSNQPQHF. Together with reference TRBV5-6 and TRBJ1-5, the CDR3 gives the full variable domain: DAGVTQSPTHLIKTRGQQVTLRCSPKSGHDTVSWYQQALGQGPQFIFQYYEEEERQRGNFPDRFSGHQFPNYSSELNVNALLLGDSALYLCASSRGRGVWSNQPQHFGDGTRLSIL.

This clonotype has only a few counts. The rearrangement uses TRBV7-2 and TRBJ1-5; no firm D call. The CDR3 is 15 residues long. CDR1 and CDR2 from the germline V gene are SGHTA and FQGNSA. Trimming stripped 1 base from V and 3 bases from J, with 10 bases between. The CDR3 region is CASSLEVVVNQPQHF. The CDR3 coding sequence is TGTGCCAGCAGCTTAGAAGTCGTCGTCAATCAGCCCCAGCATTTT. Supplemented by reference TRBV7-2 and TRBJ1-5, the full variable domain reads GAGVSQSPSNKVTEKGKDVELRCDPISGHTALYWYRQSLGQGLEFLIYFQGNSAPDKSGLPSDRFSAERTGGSVSTLTIQRTQQEDSAVYLCASSLEVVVNQPQHFGDGTRLSIL.

The chain has TRBV6-1 and TRBJ1-6; D gene unclear. Germline V gives CDR1 MNHNS, CDR2 SASEGT. The CDR3 length is 13 residues. The germline V and J ends were trimmed by 6 bases and 8 bases, with 11 bases remaining between them. CDR3 region: CASSEIWDSPLHF. In DNA form, the CDR3 reads TGTGCCAGCAGCGAAATATGGGATTCACCCCTCCACTTT.

The chain is built from TRBV7-3 and TRBJ2-5; TRBD2 is a possible D gene (5 bases). The germline CDR1 and CDR2 sequences are SGHTA and FQGTGA. This CDR3 comprises 16 residues. V lost 5 bases to trimming and J lost 5 bases, with 21 bases between them. For the CDR3, the DNA is TGTGCCAGCAGCCTTAGAATCGGGAACACCGGGGAGACCCAGTACTTC. Translation: CASSLRIGNTGETQYF.

V usage is TRBV7-2 and J usage is TRBJ2-7; no definite D call. The CDR3 is 15 amino acids. CDR1 and CDR2 (germline): SGHTA, FQGNSA. V lost 4 bases, J lost 2 bases, and 15 bases lay in between. Here the CDR3 DNA reads TGTGCCAGCAGCTCTCGGACCTTGGGCCCCTACGAGCAGTACTTC. Translation gives CASSSRTLGPYEQYF.

The V and J genes are TRBV7-3 and TRBJ1-1; 7 nucleotides agree with TRBD1. The ends lost 1 base at V and 7 bases at J; junction bases unmatched: 9. Per germline, CDR1 SGHTA and CDR2 FQGTGA. The CDR3 contains 15 residues. CDR3 sequence: CASSLRQGDSSEAFF. The CDR3 DNA follows: TGTGCCAGCAGCTTAAGGCAGGGGGACAGCAGTGAAGCTTTCTTT.

In DNA, the CDR3 is TGTGCCAGCAGCCTCGGGACAGGTCATAATTCACCCCTCCACTTT. This encodes CASSLGTGHNSPLHF. The V gene is TRBV7-2, the J gene TRBJ1-6, with 8 positions matching TRBD1. V lost 5 bases to trimming and J lost 5 bases; unmatched junction nucleotides: 5. Germline CDR1 reads SGHTA; CDR2 reads FQGNSA. The CDR3 consists of 15 residues. Looking up the rest from reference TRBV7-2 and TRBJ1-6 gives the full variable domain: GAGVSQSPSNKVTEKGKDVELRCDPISGHTALYWYRQSLGQGLEFLIYFQGNSAPDKSGLPSDRFSAERTGGSVSTLTIQRTQQEDSAVYLCASSLGTGHNSPLHFGNGTRLTVT.

The CDR3 DNA reads as TGTGCCAGCAGTGGACTTTACGAAAAACTGTTTTTT. Its protein is CASSGLYEKLFF. The rearrangement joins TRBV2 to TRBJ1-4; D not certain. Deletions cut 4 bases from V and 8 bases from J, with 8 bases between. This CDR3 spans 12 amino acids. Per germline, CDR1 SNHLY and CDR2 FYNNEI.

The sample holds many counts of this clonotype. The genes are TRBV5-8 and TRBJ1-4; D gene ambiguous. This CDR3 is 14 amino acids long. V was clipped by 3 bases and J by 8 bases, with 14 bases between them. Germline V gene data show CDR1 as SGHTS and CDR2 as YDEGEE. The CDR3 region has the DNA TGTGCCAGCAGCTCCGACGGAATCGGGGAAAAACTGTTTTTT. It translates to CASSSDGIGEKLFF.

This clonotype was detected many times. This sequence joins TRBV6-6 and TRBJ2-7; TRBD2 aligns across 8 bases. CDR1 and CDR2 (germline): MNHNY, SVGAGI (reference sequence). This CDR3 is 13 amino acids long. Losses at the gene ends were 6 bases for V and 0 bases for J; bases not matched to a gene: 1. The CDR3 protein is CASRSGSSYEQYF. DNA of the CDR3: TGTGCCAGCAGGAGCGGGAGCTCCTACGAGCAGTACTTC.

About this clonotype itself: One end of the junction does not line up with germline, which may come from a read error. This chain uses TRBV5-1 with TRBJ2-7, with a tentative D call TRBD2 (7 bases). There are 14 residues in the CDR3. From germline, CDR1 is SGHRS and CDR2 YFSETQ. Here the CDR3 reads CASNRDGGTNEQHF. The DNA for the CDR3 is TGCGCCAGCAACAGGGACGGGGGGACTAACGAGCAGCACTTC.

This sequence joins TRBV12-3 or TRBV12-4 and TRBJ1-1; 10 nucleotides agree with TRBD1. This CDR3 has 17 amino acids. Trimming took 4 bases from V and 4 from J; bases not matched to a gene: 12. CDR3 loop: CASSWPGQGREGTEAFF. In DNA form, the CDR3 reads TGTGCCAGCAGTTGGCCGGGACAGGGGAGAGAAGGCACTGAAGCTTTCTTT.

Note on this clonotype: The junction departs from germline at one end; a sequencing error may be responsible. In nucleotides, the CDR3 is TGTGCCAGCAACTTAGAAGCGGACAGGGAGGGGAGCACTGAAGCTTTCTTT. Translating gives CASNLEADREGSTEAFF. V usage is TRBV7-8 and J usage is TRBJ1-1; the match to TRBD1 covers 8 bases. From germline, CDR1 is SGHVS and CDR2 FQNEAQ. The CDR3 spans 17 residues.

This clonotype was recorded many times. CDR3 sequence: CASSATGIKTNEKLFF. The CDR3 DNA reads TGTGCCAGCAGTGCAACAGGGATCAAAACTAATGAAAAACTGTTTTTT. The V and J genes are TRBV2 and TRBJ1-4; tentative D call: TRBD1 (6 bases). V shed 4 bases and J shed 1 base, with 13 bases lying between them. The CDR3 spans 16 residues. Germline CDR1 reads SNHLY; CDR2 reads FYNNEI.

The sample holds one count of this clonotype. The chain couples TRBV20-1 to TRBJ2-1; no clear D gene. There are 16 residues in the CDR3. Trimming took off 6 bases at V and 2 bases at J, with 20 bases between the two ends. Looked up from germline, CDR1 is DFQATT and CDR2 is SNEGSKA (reference sequence). The CDR3 protein is CSAELTRPDAYNEQFF. The CDR3 coding sequence is TGCAGTGCCGAGCTTACGCGGCCCGACGCCTACAATGAGCAGTTCTTC.

The chain couples TRBV2 to TRBJ1-5; TRBD1 agrees at 8 bases. Germline V gene data show CDR1 as SNHLY and CDR2 as FYNNEI. Germline trimming cut 6 bases from V and 5 bases from J; bases unmatched to any gene: 6. CDR3 length: 14 amino acids. The CDR3, as DNA: TGTGCCAGCAGCCGGACAGGGAGGGATCAGCCCCAGCATTTT. Its protein is CASSRTGRDQPQHF.

This chain joins TRBV15 and TRBJ2-7, with TRBD1 as a possible D gene (6 bases). Germline-derived CDR1 and CDR2 are LNHNV and YYDKDF (reference sequence). V was pared by 3 bases and J by 2 bases, with 8 bases between. The CDR3 has 13 residues. The CDR3 nucleotides are TGTGCCACCAGCAGTGACAGGACCTACGAGCAGTACTTC. This translates into CATSSDRTYEQYF.

At least ten counts were recorded for this clonotype. The V call is TRBV6-6, the J call TRBJ1-4; 7 nucleotides line up with TRBD1. CDR1 is MNHNY and CDR2 is SVGAGI in the germline V gene (reference sequence). This CDR3 contains 17 residues. V dropped 2 bases and J dropped 4; count of bases not matched to a gene: 10. DNA of the CDR3: TGTGCCAGCAGTTACGCCGGTGGGGACAGTCATAATGAAAAACTGTTTTTT. It specifies CASSYAGGDSHNEKLFF.